Shown below are 16 T cell receptor beta chains from a single sample sequenced in a study of blood T cell repertoires in COVID-19. TCRdb's table, derived via immunoSEQ multiplex PCR, lists solely in-frame clones and lacks some. The sample contains some 100,000 clones, roughly 86% of which appear only once. Sequences were obtained from peripheral blood. Receptors were obtained from a woman aged 55-70 years with acute or convalescent COVID-19.

CDR3 amino acids: CASSSGTGGVATDTQYF. The DNA for the CDR3 is TGTGCCAGCAGCTCCGGGACAGGGGGCGTCGCGACAGATACGCAGTATTTT. The chain couples TRBV7-3 to TRBJ2-3; 12 bases agree with TRBD1. Germline CDR1 reads SGHTA; CDR2 reads FQGTGA. With V trimmed by 4 bases and J by 3 bases, 8 bases remained unmatched. The CDR3 runs to 17 residues.

V is TRBV5-5 and J is TRBJ1-6; 9 nucleotides align to TRBD1. Germline V gene sequence: CDR1 SGHKS, CDR2 YYEKEE (reference sequence). This CDR3 spans 15 amino acids. J gave up 8 bases and V 3 bases, and 6 bases lay outside the gene matches. CDR3 bases: TGTGCCAGCAGCTGGGGACAGGGACGGGATTCACCCCTCCACTTT. Protein sequence: CASSWGQGRDSPLHF.

The chain carries TRBV11-3 and TRBJ2-5, with 8 bases aligning to TRBD2. The V segment lost 3 bases and the J segment 1 base; nucleotides outside the gene matches: 1. Germline CDR1 SGHNT, CDR2 YENEEA. The CDR3 totals 14 residues. The CDR3 region is CASSFGTSQETQYF. CDR3 coding DNA: TGTGCCAGCAGCTTTGGGACTAGCCAAGAGACCCAGTACTTC.

The rearrangement uses TRBV5-1 and TRBJ2-1, with 7 bases lining up with TRBD2. With 6 bases clipped from V and 7 bases from J, the junction kept 13 bases outside the gene matches. Germline CDR1 reads SGHRS; CDR2 reads YFSETQ. CDR3 size: 15 residues. The chain's CDR3 is CASTPSGAVGNEQFF. The CDR3 coding sequence is TGCGCCAGCACCCCAAGCGGGGCGGTTGGGAATGAGCAGTTCTTC. Combining the CDR3 with reference TRBV5-1 and TRBJ2-1 gives the whole variable domain KAGVTQTPRYLIKTRGQQVTLSCSPISGHRSVSWYQQTPGQGLQFLFEYFSETQRNKGNFPGRFSGRQFSNSRSEMNVSTLELGDSALYLCASTPSGAVGNEQFFGPGTRLTVL.

The chain couples TRBV5-1 to TRBJ1-1; no clear D gene. Trimming cost V 1 base and J 0 bases, with 13 bases left between them. CDR3 size: 16 residues. The germline gives CDR1 SGHRS, CDR2 YFSETQ. CDR3 protein: CASSLLAVTVNTEAFF. The CDR3 coding sequence is TGCGCCAGCAGCTTGCTAGCAGTAACCGTGAACACTGAAGCTTTCTTT.

This chain uses TRBV6-1 with TRBJ2-2; TRBD2 matches 10 bases. This CDR3 contains 15 residues. The V segment lost 6 bases and the J segment 3 bases; nucleotides outside the gene matches: 4. Germline CDR1 is MNHNS and CDR2 is SASEGT. For the CDR3, the DNA is TGTGCCAGCAGCGCTAGCGGGGGTTACACCGGGGAGCTGTTTTTT. This encodes CASSASGGYTGELFF.

CDR3: CASSQGVSHYGYTF. CDR3 coding DNA: TGTGCCAGCAGCCAGGGGGTGAGTCACTATGGCTACACCTTC. V and J are TRBV7-8 and TRBJ1-2; 7 positions match TRBD1. Germline assignment: CDR1 SGHVS and CDR2 FQNEAQ. The CDR3 totals 14 residues. V gave up 5 bases and J gave up 3 bases; unmatched junction bases: 6.

CDR3 region: CASSQGTGIYEQYF. CDR3 sequence (DNA): TGTGCCAGCAGCCAAGGTACAGGTATCTACGAGCAGTACTTC. This sequence joins TRBV3-1 (or the pseudogene TRBV3-2) and TRBJ2-7, with a possible D match to TRBD1 (5 bases). The CDR3 spans 14 residues. Germline V lookup: CDR1 LGHDT, CDR2 YNNKEL (reference sequence). The V gene lost 1 base and the J gene lost 3 bases, with 10 bases spanning the gap.

The V call is TRBV11-2, the J call TRBJ1-1; 11 bases map to TRBD1. Trimming at V came to 1 base and at J to 7 bases, leaving 5 bases not matched to a gene. Per the germline V gene, CDR1 is SGHAT and CDR2 is FQNNGV. There are 15 residues in the CDR3. The chain's CDR3 is CASSLAGQGAVEAFF. CDR3 in DNA: TGTGCCAGCAGCTTAGCCGGACAGGGGGCGGTTGAAGCTTTCTTT.

This sequence joins TRBV7-6 and TRBJ1-2, with unresolved D. The CDR3 extends over 11 amino acids. V lost 0 bases and J 8 bases, leaving 4 bases between the germline ends. The germline V gene has CDR1 SGHVS and CDR2 FNYEAQ. As DNA, the CDR3 is TGTGCCAGCAGCTTAGCTATGGGCTACACCTTC. It yields the protein CASSLAMGYTF.

The genes are TRBV2 and TRBJ2-1; 7 bases agree with TRBD1. V trimming: 6 bases; J trimming: 3 bases; junction bases outside the gene matches: 8. The CDR3 is 15 residues long. CDR1 is SNHLY, CDR2 FYNNEI, per germline. The CDR3 loop reads CASSPQGGFYNEQFF. The CDR3 DNA reads TGTGCCAGCAGCCCCCAAGGGGGCTTCTACAATGAGCAGTTCTTC.

The chain uses TRBV19 and TRBJ1-1; 8 positions match TRBD1. J was trimmed by 4 bases and V by 5 bases; bases with no gene match: 6. This CDR3 has 14 amino acids. The V gene's germline CDR1 is LNHDA and CDR2 SQIVND (reference sequence). CDR3 DNA: TGTGCCAGTAGTCTGGACAGGGCCCCCACTGAAGCTTTCTTT. Protein: CASSLDRAPTEAFF.

This sequence joins TRBV6-6 and TRBJ1-4; D is perhaps TRBD1 (5 bases). V lost 5 bases and J 4 bases, leaving 14 bases between the germline ends. Germline CDR1 and CDR2: MNHNY and SVGAGI (reference sequence). CDR3 length: 15 amino acids. CDR3: CASSLSSRDNEKLFF. CDR3 in DNA: TGTGCCAGCAGTCTTTCAAGCAGGGATAATGAAAAACTGTTTTTT.

This chain uses TRBV19 with TRBJ2-5; 11 bases are shared with TRBD2. The junction had 11 bases not matched to a gene; V was cut back by 9 bases and J by 5 bases. CDR3 length: 15 amino acids. CDR1 is LNHDA, CDR2 SQIVND, per germline (reference sequence). The CDR3 coding sequence is TGTGCCAGCAATAGCGGGAGGGCCCTTGCGGAGACCCAGTACTTC. Translation gives CASNSGRALAETQYF.

The genes are TRBV5-1 and TRBJ2-5; 8 nucleotides line up with TRBD2. The length of the CDR3 is 14 residues. Germline CDR1 SGHRS, CDR2 YFSETQ. The V gene end was trimmed by 3 bases and the J gene end by 2 bases; junction bases not matched to a gene: 3. The CDR3 DNA is TGCGCCAGCAGCTCCACTAGCGGACAAGAGACCCAGTACTTC. Protein: CASSSTSGQETQYF.

The gene calls are TRBV2 and TRBJ2-3, with a possible D match to TRBD2 (6 bases). V was cut by 7 bases and J by 3 bases, with 17 bases left in between. The CDR3 extends over 15 amino acids. Germline values: CDR1 SNHLY, CDR2 FYNNEI. CDR3 in amino acids: CASKLAPGGTDTQYF. CDR3 sequence (DNA): TGTGCCAGCAAGCTAGCGCCTGGAGGGACAGATACGCAGTATTTT.